This T cell receptor (beta chain) was recovered during a study of T cells in narcolepsy. Broader study findings: HCRT-specific and TRIB2-specific autoreactive clonotypes appeared among same-patient CSF and blood CD4+ clonotypes. Healthy controls reportedly lacked the autoreactive clonotypes serially found in patients' blood.

This clone appeared a few times. As yet, its antigen is unknown. Measured with immunoSEQ multiplex PCR; TCRdb has only the in-frame clones, and not every one. Altogether approximately 25,000 clones are present, almost 85% being singletons, with the ten largest covering approximately 1.3%. The CDR3 is 15 amino acids. Germline assignment: CDR1 LGHNA and CDR2 YSLEER. V gave up 4 bases and J gave up 9 bases, with 16 bases separating them. The sequence was obtained from a human donor with narcolepsy. J is TRBJ1-6 and V is TRBV4-3; D gene uncertain. What was sequenced was CD45RA- memory CD4+ T cells from PBMCs. In nucleotides, the CDR3 is TGCGCCAGCAGCCTCGATCGCCCGCTGGGTTCACCCCTCCACTTT. It translates to CASSLDRPLGSPLHF.